The 3 T cell receptor beta chains in this list originate from one sample, sequenced in a study of a mutant IDH1 vaccine in newly diagnosed glioma. The antigens of these receptors remain unknown. The time point denotes: week 35, safety follow-up. All doses held 300 ug of mutant IDH1 20-mer peptide, with topical imiquimod. Sequencing was performed with immunoSEQ multiplex PCR; in TCRdb, only in-frame clones are kept and a portion is missing. The sample comprises 45,000 to 60,000 clones, about 88% of which are singletons, and 4.5% to 6% rests with the top ten. The specimen comprised PBMCs, sampled from a glioma patient whose treatment included an IDH1 peptide vaccine. These receptors were taken from a woman aged 40-49 years with glioma.

This clone occurred once. The chain employs TRBV5-5 and TRBJ1-5, with 8 bases identical to TRBD1. The CDR3 extends over 16 amino acids. Germline loops: CDR1 SGHKS, CDR2 YYEKEE (reference sequence). Germline trimming cut 1 base from V and 2 bases from J; bases unmatched to any gene: 5. The CDR3 spells CASSLIQGAGNQPQHF. Written as DNA, the CDR3 is TGTGCCAGCAGCTTGATCCAGGGGGCAGGCAATCAGCCCCAGCATTTT.

This sequence joins TRBV11-2 and TRBJ1-3; D is uncertain. The CDR3 consists of 13 residues. Germline V gene lookup returns CDR1 SGHAT and CDR2 FQNNGV. With 6 bases removed from V and 1 base from J, the gap between germline ends came to 7 bases. CDR3 DNA: TGTGCCAGCAGATACAGATCTGGAAACACCATATATTTT. Protein: CASRYRSGNTIYF.

The CDR3 sequence is CASITGLGSGEQFF. The CDR3 bases are TGTGCCAGCATTACGGGACTAGGATCGGGTGAGCAGTTCTTC. V usage is TRBV6-1 and J usage is TRBJ2-1, with 8 bases matching TRBD2. The J segment lost 9 bases and the V segment lost 7 bases, leaving 11 bases of the junction unmatched. The CDR3 is 14 residues long. Germline CDR1 and CDR2: MNHNS and SASEGT.